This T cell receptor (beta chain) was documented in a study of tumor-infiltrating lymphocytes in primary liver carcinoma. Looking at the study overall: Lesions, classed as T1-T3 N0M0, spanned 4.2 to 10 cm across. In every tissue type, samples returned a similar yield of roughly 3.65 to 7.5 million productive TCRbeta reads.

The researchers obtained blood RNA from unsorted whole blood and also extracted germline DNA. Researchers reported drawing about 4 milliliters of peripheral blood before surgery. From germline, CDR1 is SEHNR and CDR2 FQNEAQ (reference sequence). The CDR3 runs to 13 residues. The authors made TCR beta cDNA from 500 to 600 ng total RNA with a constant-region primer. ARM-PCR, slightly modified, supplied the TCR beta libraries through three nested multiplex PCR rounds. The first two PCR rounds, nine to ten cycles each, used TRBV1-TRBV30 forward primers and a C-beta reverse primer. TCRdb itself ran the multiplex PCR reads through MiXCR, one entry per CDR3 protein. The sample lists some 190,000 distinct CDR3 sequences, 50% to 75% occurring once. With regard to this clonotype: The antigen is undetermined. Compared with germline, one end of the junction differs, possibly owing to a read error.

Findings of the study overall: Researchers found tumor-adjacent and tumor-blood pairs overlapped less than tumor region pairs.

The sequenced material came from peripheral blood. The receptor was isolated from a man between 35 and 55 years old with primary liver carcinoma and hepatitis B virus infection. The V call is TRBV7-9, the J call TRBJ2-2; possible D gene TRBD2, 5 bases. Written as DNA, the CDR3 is TGTGCCAGCAGCCAGAGGGAAGCCGGGGAGCTGTTCTTT. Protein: CASSQREAGELFF.